This is a list of T cell receptor beta chains from one sample in a study of beta chain features in type 1 diabetes. TCRdb's copy holds only in-frame clones and misses some; the assay was immunoSEQ multiplex PCR. The table lists 500,000 to 700,000 clones, roughly 16% of them singletons. The source material was naive CD4+ T cells from blood. Source of these receptors: a man between 18 and 35 years old in good health. The CDR3 runs from the conserved cysteine through the conserved F or W. A D gene is named only where the DNA matches it firmly. Clone size, where shown, is once, few, many, or a class for clones that have expanded.

.	TRBV27	TRBJ1-5	.	TGTGCCAGCAGCACCCACGCAGGGTCCGGCAATCAGCCCCAGCATTTT	CASSTHAGSGNQPQHF
.	TRBV7-2	TRBJ1-5	few	TGTGCCAGCAGCGAAGTGGGTAATCGGTACAATCAGCCCCAGCATTTT	CASSEVGNRYNQPQHF
TRBD1	TRBV27	TRBJ1-6	few	TGTGCCAGCAGTCCTTATCGGGACAGGAATTCACCCCTCCACTTT	CASSPYRDRNSPLHF
TRBD1	TRBV18	TRBJ1-2	.	TGTGCCAGCTCACCGATGACAGGGAACTATGGCTACACCTTC	CASSPMTGNYGYTF
.	TRBV14	TRBJ1-1	few	TGTGCCAGCAGCCAAGATTCAGGTCGGAGGAACACTGAAGCTTTCTTT	CASSQDSGRRNTEAFF
.	TRBV5-1	TRBJ1-1	.	TGCGCCAGCAGCGGTGGAACGAACACTGAAGCTTTCTTT	CASSGGTNTEAFF
.	TRBV5-1	TRBJ1-5	few	TGCGCCAGCAGCTTGGGGGACCAGGGTGGCAATCAGCCCCAGCATTTT	CASSLGDQGGNQPQHF
TRBD2	TRBV11-2	TRBJ2-2	.	TGTGCCAGCAGTGGGAGCGGGAGTAACGGGGAGCTGTTTTTT	CASSGSGSNGELFF
TRBD1	TRBV25-1	TRBJ2-1	.	TGTGCCAGCAGTGGCCGGGACAGGGTTATCAATGAGCAGTTCTTC	CASSGRDRVINEQFF
TRBD2	TRBV9	TRBJ2-7	few	TGTGCCAGCAGCCCCGCCTCAGGACTAGCGGGGGACTACGAGCAGTACTTC	CASSPASGLAGDYEQYF
.	TRBV5-1	TRBJ1-2	few	TGCGCCAGCAGCATCCGGACTGGAGCGGGCGGCTACACCTTC	CASSIRTGAGGYTF
.	TRBV27	TRBJ2-7	once	TGTGCCAGCAGTTTAAATCGGATTAACCACTACGAGCAGTACTTC	CASSLNRINHYEQYF
.	TRBV19	TRBJ2-1	few	TGTGCCAGTACGTCTGGGCGGGTGAGGGATGAGCAGTTCTTC	CASTSGRVRDEQFF
.	TRBV15	TRBJ1-4	few	TGTGCCACCAGCAGAGATTTATCGGGGGCAAGGGAAAAACTGTTTTTT	CATSRDLSGAREKLFF
.	TRBV15	TRBJ1-2	.	TGTGCCACCAGCAGAGATCAACAGGGCGCTTTAAACGGCTACACCTTC	CATSRDQQGALNGYTF
.	TRBV9	TRBJ1-2	few	TGTGCCAGCAGCGCACTACAGGGAATTACATATGGCTACACCTTC	CASSALQGITYGYTF
TRBD2	TRBV11-1	TRBJ2-2	few	TGTGCCAGCAGATCCGGGACTAGCGACACCGGGGAGCTGTTTTTT	CASRSGTSDTGELFF
.	TRBV9	TRBJ2-2	.	TGTGCCAGCAGCCCCCGGGACATAGCGAACACCGGGGAGCTGTTTTTT	CASSPRDIANTGELFF
TRBD1	TRBV29-1	TRBJ1-2	.	TGCAGCGTGCCCCAAACAGGGGGAGGCTACACCTTC	CSVPQTGGGYTF
.	TRBV18	TRBJ2-1	few	TGTGCCAGCTCACCAGTCAGCACTAATGAGCAGTTCTTC	CASSPVSTNEQFF
.	TRBV7-2	TRBJ2-4	.	TGTGCCAGCAGCGTTGAGGAAGCCAAAAACATTCAGTACTTC	CASSVEEAKNIQYF
TRBD1	TRBV15	TRBJ2-5	.	TGTGCCACCAGCCGGACAGGGGGCCGGGAGACCCAGTACTTC	CATSRTGGRETQYF